This T cell receptor beta chain was documented in a study of blood T cell repertoires in COVID-19. The protocol was immunoSEQ multiplex PCR, while the TCRdb copy is restricted to in-frame clones and leaves out a portion. Counted here are about 200,000 clones, roughly nine tenths occurring once; the ten biggest clones make up around 0.76%. The CDR3 covers 14 residues. V dropped 0 bases and J dropped 0 bases, with 7 bases sitting between them. CDR1 SGHRS and CDR2 YFSETQ come from the germline V gene. This clonotype was sampled from a woman aged 70 to 79 with acute or convalescent COVID-19. This sequence joins TRBV5-1 and TRBJ2-7; D unresolved. Sequences were obtained from peripheral blood. CDR3 region: CASSLAVTSYEQYF. In DNA, the CDR3 is TGCGCCAGCAGCTTGGCAGTCACCTCCTACGAGCAGTACTTC.